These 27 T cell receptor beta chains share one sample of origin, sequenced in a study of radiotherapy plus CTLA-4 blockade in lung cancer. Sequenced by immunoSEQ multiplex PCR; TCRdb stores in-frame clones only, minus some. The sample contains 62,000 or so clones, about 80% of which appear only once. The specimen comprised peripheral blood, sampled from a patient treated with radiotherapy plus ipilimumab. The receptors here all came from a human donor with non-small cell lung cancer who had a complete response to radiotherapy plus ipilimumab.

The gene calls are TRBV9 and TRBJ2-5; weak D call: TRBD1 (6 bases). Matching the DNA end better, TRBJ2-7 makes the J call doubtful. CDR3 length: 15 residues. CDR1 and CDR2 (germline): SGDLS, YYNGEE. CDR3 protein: CASSVAGTRDYEQYF. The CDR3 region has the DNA TGTGCCAGCAGCGTAGCCGGGACAAGGGACTACGAGCAGTACTTC.

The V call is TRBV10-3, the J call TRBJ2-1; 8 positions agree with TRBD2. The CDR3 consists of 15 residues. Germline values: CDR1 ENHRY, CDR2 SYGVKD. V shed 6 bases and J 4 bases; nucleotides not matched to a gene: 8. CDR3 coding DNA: TGTGCCATCAGGCCGACTAGCGAGCGATACAATGAGCAGTTCTTC. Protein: CAIRPTSERYNEQFF.

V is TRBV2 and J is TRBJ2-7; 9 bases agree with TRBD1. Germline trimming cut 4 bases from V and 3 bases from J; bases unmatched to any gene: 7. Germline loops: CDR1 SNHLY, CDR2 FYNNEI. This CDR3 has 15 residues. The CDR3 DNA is TGTGCCAGCAGTGTGGGGGACAGGGCGGGCTACGAGCAGTACGTC. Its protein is CASSVGDRAGYEQYV.

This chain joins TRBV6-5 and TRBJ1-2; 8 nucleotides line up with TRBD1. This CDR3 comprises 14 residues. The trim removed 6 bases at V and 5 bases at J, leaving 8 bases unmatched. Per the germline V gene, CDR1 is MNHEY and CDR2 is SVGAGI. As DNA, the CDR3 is TGTGCCAGCAGCCCCGTGGACAGGGCTTATGGCTACACCTTC. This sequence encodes CASSPVDRAYGYTF.

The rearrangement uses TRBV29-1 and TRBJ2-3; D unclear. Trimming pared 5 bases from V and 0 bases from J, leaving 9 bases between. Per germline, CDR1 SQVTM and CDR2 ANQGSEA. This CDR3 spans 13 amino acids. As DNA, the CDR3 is TGCAGCGTTTATAGGTCTAGCACAGATACGCAGTATTTT. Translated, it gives CSVYRSSTDTQYF.

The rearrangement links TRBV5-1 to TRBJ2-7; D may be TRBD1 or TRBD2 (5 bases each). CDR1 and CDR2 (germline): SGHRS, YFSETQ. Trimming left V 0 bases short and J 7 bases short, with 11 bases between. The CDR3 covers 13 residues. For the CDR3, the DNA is TGCGCCAGCAGCTTGGATGGGACGGGGGAGCAGTACTTC. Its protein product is CASSLDGTGEQYF. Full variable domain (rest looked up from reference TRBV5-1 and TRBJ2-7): KAGVTQTPRYLIKTRGQQVTLSCSPISGHRSVSWYQQTPGQGLQFLFEYFSETQRNKGNFPGRFSGRQFSNSRSEMNVSTLELGDSALYLCASSLDGTGEQYFGPGTRLTVT.

The DNA for the CDR3 is TGTGCCAGCAGCTTAGACGGCAATCAGCCCCAGCATTTT. Its protein product is CASSLDGNQPQHF. The rearrangement joins TRBV7-2 to TRBJ1-5; D remains unclear. V lost 1 base to trimming and J lost 2 bases, with 3 bases between them. The germline CDR1 and CDR2 sequences are SGHTA and FQGNSA. This CDR3 comprises 13 residues.

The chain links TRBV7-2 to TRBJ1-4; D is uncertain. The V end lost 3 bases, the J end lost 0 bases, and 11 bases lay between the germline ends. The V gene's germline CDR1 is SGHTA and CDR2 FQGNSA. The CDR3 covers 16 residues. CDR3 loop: CASSFRPTATNEKLFF. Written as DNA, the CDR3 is TGTGCCAGCAGCTTCCGTCCGACGGCAACTAATGAAAAACTGTTTTTT.

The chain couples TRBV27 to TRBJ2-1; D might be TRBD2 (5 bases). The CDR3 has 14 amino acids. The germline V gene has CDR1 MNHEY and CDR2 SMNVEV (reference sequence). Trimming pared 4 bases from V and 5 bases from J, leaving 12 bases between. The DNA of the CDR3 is TGTGCCAGCAGTTACGTCGGGGTAAACAATGAGCAGTTCTTC. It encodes CASSYVGVNNEQFF.

CDR3 protein: CASSNLLGSGANVLTF. The DNA of the CDR3 is TGTGCCAGTAGTAATCTTTTGGGCAGTGGGGCCAACGTCCTGACTTTC. The J gene is TRBJ2-6, the V gene TRBV19; unclear D gene. Germline CDR1 reads LNHDA; CDR2 reads SQIVND (reference sequence). The CDR3 consists of 16 residues. The V end lost 4 bases, the J end lost 3 bases, and 13 bases lay between the germline ends.

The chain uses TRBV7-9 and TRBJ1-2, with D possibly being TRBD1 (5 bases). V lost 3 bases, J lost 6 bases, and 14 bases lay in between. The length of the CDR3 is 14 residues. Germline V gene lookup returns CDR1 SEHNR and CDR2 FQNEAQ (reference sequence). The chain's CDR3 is CASSLTVGSDGYTF. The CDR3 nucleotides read TGTGCCAGCAGCTTGACAGTGGGATCCGATGGCTACACCTTC.

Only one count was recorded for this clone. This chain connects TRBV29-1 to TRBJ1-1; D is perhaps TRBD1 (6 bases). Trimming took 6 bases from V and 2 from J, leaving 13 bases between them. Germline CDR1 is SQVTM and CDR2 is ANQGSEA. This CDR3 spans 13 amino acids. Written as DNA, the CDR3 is TGCAGCGTGGCCGGGACACCTAACACTGAAGCTTTCTTT. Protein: CSVAGTPNTEAFF.

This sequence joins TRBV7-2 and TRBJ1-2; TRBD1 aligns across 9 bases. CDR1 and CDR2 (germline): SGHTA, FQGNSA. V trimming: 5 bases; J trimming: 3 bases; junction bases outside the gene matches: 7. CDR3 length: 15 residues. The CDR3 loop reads CASSTRTGADYGYTF. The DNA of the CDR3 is TGTGCCAGCAGCACCCGGACAGGGGCGGACTATGGCTACACCTTC.

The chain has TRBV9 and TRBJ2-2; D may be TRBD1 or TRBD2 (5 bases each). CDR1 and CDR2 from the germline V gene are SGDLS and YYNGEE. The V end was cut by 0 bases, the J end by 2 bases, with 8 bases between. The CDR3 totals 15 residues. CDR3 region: CASSVGGSNTGELFF. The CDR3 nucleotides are TGTGCCAGCAGCGTAGGGGGGAGTAACACCGGGGAGCTGTTTTTT. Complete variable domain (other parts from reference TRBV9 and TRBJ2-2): DSGVTQTPKHLITATGQRVTLRCSPRSGDLSVYWYQQSLDQGLQFLIQYYNGEERAKGNILERFSAQQFPDLHSELNLSSLELGDSALYFCASSVGGSNTGELFFGEGSRLTVL.

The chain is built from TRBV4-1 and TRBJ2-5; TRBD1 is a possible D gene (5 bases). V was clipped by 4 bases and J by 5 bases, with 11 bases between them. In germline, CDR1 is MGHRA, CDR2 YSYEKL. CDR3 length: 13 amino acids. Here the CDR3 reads CASSRGPGETQYF. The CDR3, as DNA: TGCGCCAGCAGCCGGGGCCCAGGTGAGACCCAGTACTTC.

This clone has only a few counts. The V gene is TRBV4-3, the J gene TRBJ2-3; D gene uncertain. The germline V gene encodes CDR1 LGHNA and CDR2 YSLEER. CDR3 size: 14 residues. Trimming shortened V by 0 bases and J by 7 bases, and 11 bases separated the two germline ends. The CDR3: CASSQDRGAYTQYF. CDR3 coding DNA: TGCGCCAGCAGCCAAGATCGTGGCGCGTATACGCAGTATTTT.

CDR3 DNA: TGTGCCAGCAGCCAAATGCCCGGGACAATCAATGAGCAGTTCTTC. This translates into CASSQMPGTINEQFF. The chain recombines TRBV7-2 with TRBJ2-1, with a tentative D call TRBD1 (6 bases). V lost 5 bases, J lost 6 bases, and 17 bases lay in between. Per germline, CDR1 SGHTA and CDR2 FQGNSA. The length of the CDR3 is 15 residues.

This CDR3 reads CASSSTDRGPVEKLFF. The CDR3 DNA follows: TGTGCCAGCAGCTCGACCGACAGGGGGCCAGTTGAAAAACTGTTTTTT. The chain links TRBV7-9 to TRBJ1-4, with 10 bases lining up with TRBD1. Germline CDR1 SEHNR, CDR2 FQNEAQ (reference sequence). Trimming at V came to 4 bases and at J to 7 bases, leaving 9 bases not matched to a gene. There are 16 residues in the CDR3.

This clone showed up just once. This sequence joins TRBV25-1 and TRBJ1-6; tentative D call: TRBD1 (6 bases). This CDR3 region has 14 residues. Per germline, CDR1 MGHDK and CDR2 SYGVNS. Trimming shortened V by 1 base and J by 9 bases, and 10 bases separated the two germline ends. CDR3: CASSEFKQGSPLHF. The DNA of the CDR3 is TGTGCCAGCAGTGAATTCAAACAGGGTTCACCCCTCCACTTT. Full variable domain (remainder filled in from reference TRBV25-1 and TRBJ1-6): EADIYQTPRYLVIGTGKKITLECSQTMGHDKMYWYQQDPGMELHLIHYSYGVNSTEKGDLSSESTVSRIRTEHFPLTLESARPSHTSQYLCASSEFKQGSPLHFGNGTRLTVT.

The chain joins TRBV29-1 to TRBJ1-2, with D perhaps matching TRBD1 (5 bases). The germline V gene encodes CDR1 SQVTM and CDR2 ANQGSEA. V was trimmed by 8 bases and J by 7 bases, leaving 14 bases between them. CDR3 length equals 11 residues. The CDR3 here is CSSYQGGGYTF. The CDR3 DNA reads TGCAGCTCATACCAGGGTGGTGGCTACACCTTC.

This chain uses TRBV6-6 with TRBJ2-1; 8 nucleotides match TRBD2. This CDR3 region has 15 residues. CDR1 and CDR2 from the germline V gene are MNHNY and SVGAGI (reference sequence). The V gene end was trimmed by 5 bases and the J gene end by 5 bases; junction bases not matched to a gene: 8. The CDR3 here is CASSLSGSWDNEQFF. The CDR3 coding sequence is TGTGCCAGCAGTCTGAGCGGGAGTTGGGACAATGAGCAGTTCTTC.

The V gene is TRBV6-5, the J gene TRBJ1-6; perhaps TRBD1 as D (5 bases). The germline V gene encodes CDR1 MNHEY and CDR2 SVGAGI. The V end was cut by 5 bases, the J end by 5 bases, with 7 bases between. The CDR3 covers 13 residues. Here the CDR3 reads CASSGQNNSPLHF. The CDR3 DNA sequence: TGTGCCAGCAGTGGACAAAATAATTCACCCCTCCACTTT.

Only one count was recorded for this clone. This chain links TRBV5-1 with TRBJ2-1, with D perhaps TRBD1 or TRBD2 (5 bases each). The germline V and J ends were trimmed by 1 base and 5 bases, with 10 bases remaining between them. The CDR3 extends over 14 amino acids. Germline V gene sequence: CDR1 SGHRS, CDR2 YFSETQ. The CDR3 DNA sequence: TGCGCCAGCAGCTTGACGGGGCCGAACAATGAGCAGTTCTTC. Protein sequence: CASSLTGPNNEQFF. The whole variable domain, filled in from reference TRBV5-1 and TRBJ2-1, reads KAGVTQTPRYLIKTRGQQVTLSCSPISGHRSVSWYQQTPGQGLQFLFEYFSETQRNKGNFPGRFSGRQFSNSRSEMNVSTLELGDSALYLCASSLTGPNNEQFFGPGTRLTVL.

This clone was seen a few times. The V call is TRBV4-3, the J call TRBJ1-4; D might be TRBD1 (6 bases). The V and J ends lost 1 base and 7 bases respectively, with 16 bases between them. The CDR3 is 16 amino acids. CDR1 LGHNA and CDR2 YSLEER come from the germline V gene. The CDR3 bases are TGCGCCAGCAGCCAAGCCCCACAGGGAGATGGTGAAAAACTGTTTTTT. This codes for CASSQAPQGDGEKLFF.

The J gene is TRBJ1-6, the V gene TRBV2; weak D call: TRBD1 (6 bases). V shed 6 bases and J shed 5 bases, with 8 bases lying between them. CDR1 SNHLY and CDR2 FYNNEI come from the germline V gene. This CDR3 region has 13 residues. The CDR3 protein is CASRKGDNSPLHF. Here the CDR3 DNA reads TGTGCCAGCAGAAAGGGGGATAATTCACCCCTCCACTTT.

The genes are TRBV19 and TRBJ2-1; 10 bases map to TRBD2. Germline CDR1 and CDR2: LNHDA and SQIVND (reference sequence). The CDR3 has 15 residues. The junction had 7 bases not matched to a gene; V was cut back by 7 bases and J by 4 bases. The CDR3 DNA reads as TGTGCCAGTACCGTAGCGGGGGGCCGTTACAATGAGCAGTTCTTC. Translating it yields CASTVAGGRYNEQFF. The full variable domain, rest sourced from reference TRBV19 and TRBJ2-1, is DGGITQSPKYLFRKEGQNVTLSCEQNLNHDAMYWYRQDPGQGLRLIYYSQIVNDFQKGDIAEGYSVSREKKESFPLTVTSAQKNPTAFYLCASTVAGGRYNEQFFGPGTRLTVL.

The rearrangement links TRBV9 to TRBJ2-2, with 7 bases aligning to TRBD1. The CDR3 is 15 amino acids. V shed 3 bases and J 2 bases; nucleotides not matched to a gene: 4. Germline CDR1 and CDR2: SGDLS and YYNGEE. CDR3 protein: CASSADRVNTGELFF. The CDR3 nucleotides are TGTGCCAGCAGCGCCGACAGGGTCAACACCGGGGAGCTGTTTTTT.